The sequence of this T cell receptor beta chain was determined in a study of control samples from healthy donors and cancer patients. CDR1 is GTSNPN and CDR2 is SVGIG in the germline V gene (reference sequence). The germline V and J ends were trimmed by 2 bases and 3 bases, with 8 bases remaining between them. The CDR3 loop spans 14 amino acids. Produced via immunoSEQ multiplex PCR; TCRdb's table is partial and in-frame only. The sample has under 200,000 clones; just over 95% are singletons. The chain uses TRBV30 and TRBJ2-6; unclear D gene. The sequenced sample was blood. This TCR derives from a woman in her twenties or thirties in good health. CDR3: CAWSRTSGANVLTF. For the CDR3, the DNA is TGTGCCTGGAGTAGGACGAGTGGGGCCAACGTCCTGACTTTC.